This T cell receptor beta chain was sequenced for a study of intratumoral heterogeneity in liver cancer. Overall study context: With a median age of approximately 58 years, most patients were men.

By frequency in the sample, this clone is medium-sized. Looked up from germline, CDR1 is LGHDT and CDR2 is YNNKEL (reference sequence). V was cut by 4 bases and J by 0 bases, with 12 bases left in between. The CDR3 is 15 amino acids. Only in-frame clones appear in the TCRdb table, and some are missing; sequencing was by immunoSEQ multiplex PCR. The repertoire holds tens of thousands of clones, over 60% seen once, with 15% to 20% in the top ten. The receptor comes from a woman in her 70s with hepatocellular carcinoma. The starting material was tumor-adjacent normal tissue, obtained before any cancer treatment. The chain combines TRBV3-1 (or the pseudogene TRBV3-2) with TRBJ1-1, with a possible D match to TRBD1 (5 bases). CDR3: CASSPQRGVNTEAFF. The DNA of the CDR3 is TGTGCCAGCAGCCCTCAGCGGGGGGTGAACACTGAAGCTTTCTTT.